The entry below gives a single T cell receptor beta chain sequence along with its context. Its binding antigen is unknown. The record has no base qualities; no much larger clone is one base away. Libraries came from 5' RACE. The sample was run on an Illumina HiSeq 2500. A second PCR of roughly 6 to 11 cycles was run with a J-beta primer mix and a sample-barcoded 5' primer. Each TCR beta cDNA molecule received a unique molecular identifier from a template-switch 5' adaptor carrying 12 random nucleotides. Each sample yielded at least 2.5 million CDR3-containing paired-end reads. First-strand cDNA was synthesized from all RNA with the Mint cDNA synthesis kit, primed by a TRBC-specific oligonucleotide. All cDNA was treated with uracil-DNA glycosylase and then went through a first 18-cycle PCR with the universal primers M1SS and BC2_uni_R. The authors' pipeline ran thus. For normalization, 1 million high-quality reads were randomly selected from each sample, with every read carrying a distinct molecular identifier. Reads with shared molecular identifiers were discarded instead of being binned into consensus sequences. MiTCR, with a Q25 quality threshold and the strictest error-elimination algorithm, was used for CDR3 identification, clonotype clustering and error correction. A nonparametric unseen species model using Euler transformation provided a lower-bound estimate of total TCR beta diversity. Clones were called with MiXCR by TCRdb after fastp trimmed the public reads at Q25, and only in-frame beta chains were retained. Each CDR3 protein gets just one entry, which takes the most common genes and DNA from the rows behind it. The V and J calls and clone size are TCRdb's, not the authors'. This sample holds fewer than 600,000 distinct CDR3 sequences; about 28% were observed only once. 3% to 4.5% of the sample belongs to the ten largest clones.

This specimen belongs to a study of blood T cells in healthy people across ages (dated by TCRdb to between 2014 and 2016). Describing the broader study: In model experiments, template switching captured roughly one uniquely barcoded TCR beta cDNA molecule for every two T cells. The study measured age-related changes in TCR beta repertoire diversity using deep sequencing normalized with unique cDNA molecular identifiers. The donors were divided into four age groups: young (average approximately 15 years), middle-aged (almost 40), aged (about 60) and long-lived (around 87). For two donors (one aged 18 to 30 and one aged 80 or older), the study analyzed two additional independent replicas of 1 million unique cDNA reads from the same blood draw.

The investigation overall reported the following: Estimates of total diversity based on one million sequenced T cells were considered lower bounds and underestimates. The percentage of naive T cells measured by flow cytometry correlated strongly with observed TCR beta diversity. Bulk unsorted PBMC profiling prevented conclusive comparison of naive and antigen-experienced compartments. Compared with the aged group, the long-lived group had more naive CD4+ T cells, fewer expanded clones and increased TCR diversity, suggesting age selection. Donor CMV infection status was unknown, potentially confounding age-related changes in expanded clonotypes. As age increased, observed TCR beta diversity per million T cells dropped in a roughly linear way, and a significant reduction was already evident by age approximately 40.

From cysteine to phenylalanine, the CDR3 is 11 amino acids long. Of the read, only the CDR3 DNA is kept; its 33 bases are in frame from base 1. The germline ends are 4 bases apart after V is trimmed by 3 bases and J by 7 bases. The germline V gene yields SNHLY for CDR1 and FYNNEI for CDR2. Systemically healthy Caucasian individuals from Russia, approximately 39 in total and aged about 6 to 100 years, were included as donors. Each donor gave 8.5 to 10 milliliters of peripheral blood, collected into EDTA-treated Vacutainer tubes. Ficoll-Paque density-gradient centrifugation was used to isolate PBMCs, with at least 6.5 million per sample. Trizol reagent was used to extract total RNA from the PBMCs, yielding at least 5.5 micrograms per sample. Naive CD45RAhigh/CD27high T cell percentages were measured by flow cytometry on a PBMC aliquot from every donor. These same records also appear under a second study, on T cells of mothers and their children. Per that second paper: Donors were nine systemically healthy Caucasian individuals: three mothers and their six children. cDNA synthesis consumed the entire amount of extracted RNA, loaded at 1.5 ug RNA in each 15 ul reaction. In the second PCR, the M1S primer introduced both the sample barcodes and 2-4 random nucleotides. Over 9 million TCR beta CDR3 reads were obtained for each mother, and 2.5 million to 3.5 million reads were obtained for each child. In both related and unrelated pairs, thymic selection shapes the output of TCR recombination in a similar way, with inherited differences having only a minor effect. Normalized repertoire overlap in related mother-child pairs was always slightly higher than in unrelated mother-child pairs, but the difference was never significant. No persistent microchimeric T cell clones were found, with a detection sensitivity of approximately 100 clones per million clonotypes. To look for features that set related mother-child pairs apart from unrelated individuals, the researchers ran deep NGS to compare the TCR beta repertoires of mothers and children. The mean age was roughly 44 +/- 4 years for the mothers and about 10 +/- 4 years for the children. After adapter ligation was performed with NEBNext reagents, the libraries were sequenced on an Illumina HiSeq 2000 with 100+100 nt paired-end reads. To prevent cross-contamination, the mother and child libraries were prepared a month apart and were sequenced in separate runs. For each donor, somewhere between roughly 500,000 and 2,300,000 distinct TCR beta clonotypes were identified. Naive TCR beta clonotypes were estimated from low-frequency clonotypes matched to each donor's FACS-determined naive share, without sorting.

The TCR sequence derives from a boy aged 2-9 years in good health. The chain was built from TRBV2 and TRBJ1-5; a confident D gene designation cannot be given. Sequenced sample: blood. The CDR3 protein is CASSDPQPQHF. The DNA sequence is given as TGTGCCAGCAGTGACCCCCAGCCCCAGCATTTT.